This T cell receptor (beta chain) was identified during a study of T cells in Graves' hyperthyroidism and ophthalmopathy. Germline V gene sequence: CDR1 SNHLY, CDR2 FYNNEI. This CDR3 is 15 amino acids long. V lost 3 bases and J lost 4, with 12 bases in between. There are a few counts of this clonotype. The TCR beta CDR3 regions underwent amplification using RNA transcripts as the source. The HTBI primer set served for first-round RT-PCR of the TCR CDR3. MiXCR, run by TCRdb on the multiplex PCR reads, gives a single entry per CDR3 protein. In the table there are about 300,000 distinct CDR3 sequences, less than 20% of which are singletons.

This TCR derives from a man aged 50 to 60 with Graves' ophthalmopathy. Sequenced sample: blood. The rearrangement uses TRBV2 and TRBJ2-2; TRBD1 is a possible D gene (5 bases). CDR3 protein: CASSDDGAGTGELFF. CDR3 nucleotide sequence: TGTGCCAGCAGTGATGATGGGGCAGGCACCGGGGAGCTGTTTTTT.